Listed below are T cell receptor beta chains from one sample, sequenced in a study of cytomegalovirus exposure and HLA in healthy donors. Sequencing was performed with immunoSEQ multiplex PCR; in TCRdb, only in-frame clones are kept and a portion is missing. The table lists more than 95,000 clones, over 60% of them singletons. The sample was PBMCs. These receptor sequences come from a man aged 25 to 40 in good health and CMV-seronegative. CDR3s include the opening cysteine and the closing phenylalanine or tryptophan. D genes are given only for firm matches. Rows give clone size only sometimes, using once, few, many, or a class for an expanded clone.

D: TRBD2
J: TRBJ2-3
V: TRBV5-1
size: once
DNA: TGCGCCAGCCAGAACGGGGGGGGAACGGAGAGCACAGATACGCAGTATTTT
CDR3: CASQNGGGTESTDTQYF

D: TRBD2
J: TRBJ2-7
V: TRBV30
size: NA
DNA: TGTGCCTGGAGTGGAAGCGGGAGCTCCTACGAGCAGTACTTC
CDR3: CAWSGSGSSYEQYF

D: NA
J: TRBJ2-1
V: TRBV9
size: NA
DNA: TGTGCCAGCAGCGTAGTGGGGGGGGGCGGTCTCTACAATGAGCAGTTCTTC
CDR3: CASSVVGGGGLYNEQFF

D: TRBD1
J: TRBJ2-2
V: TRBV5-1
size: NA
DNA: TGCGCCAGCAGCCCTCGGACAGGGGACACCGGGGAGCTGTTTTTT
CDR3: CASSPRTGDTGELFF

D: TRBD2
J: TRBJ2-1
V: TRBV19
size: NA
DNA: TGTGCCAGTAGTATGGACCTCCGGCGCGGGAGCTCCTACAATGAGCAGTTCTTC
CDR3: CASSMDLRRGSSYNEQFF

D: TRBD1
J: TRBJ1-6
V: TRBV19
size: once
DNA: TGTGCCAGTAGAACCCCTGGACAGGACGGATCACCCCTCCACTTT
CDR3: CASRTPGQDGSPLHF

D: TRBD2
J: TRBJ2-2
V: TRBV5-1
size: few
DNA: TGCGCCAGCAGCCCGATTGGGACTACGAACACCGGGGAGCTGTTTTTT
CDR3: CASSPIGTTNTGELFF

D: TRBD2
J: TRBJ2-2
V: TRBV30
size: NA
DNA: TGTGCCTGGAGTGTATTAGCGGGGACCGGGGAGCTGTTTTTT
CDR3: CAWSVLAGTGELFF

D: NA
J: TRBJ1-5
V: TRBV6-1
size: NA
DNA: TGTGCCAGCAGTGAATCACTGAAGCCCCAGCATTTT
CDR3: CASSESLKPQHF

D: NA
J: TRBJ1-4
V: TRBV7-8
size: NA
DNA: TGTGCCAGCACAGGGGACGGCTATAATGAAAAACTGTTTTTT
CDR3: CASTGDGYNEKLFF

D: TRBD2
J: TRBJ2-1
V: TRBV27
size: NA
DNA: TGTGCCAGCAGTTTACTGACGACTAGCGGGAGGGCCAATGAGCAGTTCTTC
CDR3: CASSLLTTSGRANEQFF

D: TRBD1
J: TRBJ1-3
V: TRBV5-1
size: NA
DNA: TGCGCCAGCAGCCTACAGGGGTTATTGGACACCATATATTTT
CDR3: CASSLQGLLDTIYF

D: TRBD1
J: TRBJ1-2
V: TRBV6-1
size: NA
DNA: TGTGCCAGCAGTGAAAGGGGAACAGGGGGCTTTGGCTACACCTTC
CDR3: CASSERGTGGFGYTF

D: NA
J: TRBJ1-1
V: TRBV18
size: NA
DNA: TGTGCCAGCCAACCCCAAGGGGGATCAAACACTGAAGCTTTCTTT
CDR3: CASQPQGGSNTEAFF

D: TRBD2
J: TRBJ2-1
V: TRBV7-3
size: NA
DNA: TGTGCCAGCAGCTTGGCGGGGGGAAAGAATGAGCAGTTCTTC
CDR3: CASSLAGGKNEQFF

D: NA
J: TRBJ2-6
V: TRBV19
size: NA
DNA: TGTGCCAGTAGTACGCTAGCAGCCGGGGCCAACGTCCTGACTTTC
CDR3: CASSTLAAGANVLTF

D: TRBD1
J: TRBJ2-1
V: TRBV30
size: NA
DNA: TGTGCCTGGACCTTAACCGGGACAGGGGATTACAATGAGCAGTTCTTC
CDR3: CAWTLTGTGDYNEQFF

D: NA
J: TRBJ2-3
V: TRBV5-1
size: NA
DNA: TGCGCCAGCAGCTTGGGGACAGGCACAGATACGCAGTATTTT
CDR3: CASSLGTGTDTQYF

D: NA
J: TRBJ2-5
V: TRBV21-1
size: NA
DNA: TGTGCCAGCAGCCAATACAGGGGCCAACGAGAGACCCAGTACTTC
CDR3: CASSQYRGQRETQYF

D: NA
J: TRBJ1-3
V: TRBV6-5
size: NA
DNA: TGTGCCAGCATTCCCCCGGGCTCTGGAAACACCATATATTTT
CDR3: CASIPPGSGNTIYF